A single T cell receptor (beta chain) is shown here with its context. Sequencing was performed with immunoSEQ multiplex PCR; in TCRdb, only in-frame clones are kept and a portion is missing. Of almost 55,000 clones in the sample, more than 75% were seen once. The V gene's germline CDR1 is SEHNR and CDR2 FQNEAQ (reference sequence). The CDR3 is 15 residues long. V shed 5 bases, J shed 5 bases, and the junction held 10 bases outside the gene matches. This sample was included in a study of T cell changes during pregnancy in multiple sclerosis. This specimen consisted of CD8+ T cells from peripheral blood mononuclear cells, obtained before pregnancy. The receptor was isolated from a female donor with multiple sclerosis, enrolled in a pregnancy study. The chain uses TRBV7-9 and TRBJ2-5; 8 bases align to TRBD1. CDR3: CASSPRTGLRETQYF. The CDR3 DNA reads TGTGCCAGCAGCCCTAGGACAGGGTTGAGGGAGACCCAGTACTTC.